These 15 T cell receptor beta chains came from one sample sequenced in a study of blood T cell repertoires in COVID-19 (dated by TCRdb to the early 2020s). Library preparation used the immunoSEQ multiplex PCR assay. Held by TCRdb, this immuneACCESS table contains in-frame sequences only and omits some clones. Under half of the omission traces to an unresolved V gene where checked; the cause of the rest is unknown. In all, the sample holds about 270,000 clones, and about 91% of those were seen once. 2.8% of the sample is in the top ten clones. Sequencing input: PBMCs or T cells enriched from blood (not recorded which). Receptor source: a man aged 35-49 years who had been exposed to COVID-19.

The CDR3 DNA reads as TGTGCCAGTAGTATATCCTCCGGACAGGGCAATGAGCAGTTCTTC. It yields the protein CASSISSGQGNEQFF. V is TRBV19 and J is TRBJ2-1; 8 bases align to TRBD1. The CDR3 totals 15 residues. V shed 2 bases and J 6 bases; nucleotides not matched to a gene: 6. The V gene's germline CDR1 is LNHDA and CDR2 SQIVND (reference sequence).

This clone showed up just once. V usage is TRBV12-5 and J usage is TRBJ2-2; the D gene is possibly TRBD2 (6 bases). Trimming cost V 1 base and J 1 base, with 13 bases left between them. Germline V lookup: CDR1 LGHNT, CDR2 FRNRAP. This CDR3 is built from 17 residues. In nucleotides, the CDR3 is TGTGCTAGTGGTTTGGACCGGGACTCTGTGAACACCGGGGAGCTGTTTTTT. As protein: CASGLDRDSVNTGELFF.

The chain couples TRBV10-1 to TRBJ1-1; 9 positions match TRBD1. Germline assignment: CDR1 WNHNN and CDR2 SYGVQD (reference sequence). Germline trimming cut 6 bases from V and 5 bases from J; bases unmatched to any gene: 4. This CDR3 is 13 amino acids long. The CDR3 sequence: CASRGQGWTEAFF. CDR3 in DNA: TGCGCCAGCAGAGGACAGGGGTGGACTGAAGCTTTCTTT.

The gene calls are TRBV12-3 or TRBV12-4 and TRBJ2-1; 8 bases agree with TRBD2. V gave up 3 bases and J gave up 13 bases; unmatched junction bases: 2. The CDR3 loop spans 11 amino acids. CDR3 residues: CASSFREGQFF. The CDR3 DNA is TGTGCCAGCAGTTTCCGGGAGGGCCAGTTCTTC.

For this clone: An end of the junction differs from the germline gene, which may be a read error. CDR3 region: CATRSGLEVIF. DNA of the CDR3: TGTGCCACCAGAAGCGGACTAGAGGTGATCTTC. The rearrangement joins TRBV15 to TRBJ2-1; 7 bases line up with TRBD2. This CDR3 is 11 amino acids long. CDR1 is LNHNV and CDR2 is YYDKDF in the germline V gene (reference sequence).

This rearrangement joins TRBV21-1 to TRBJ1-2. TRBV21-1 has pseudogene status. The CDR3 spans 17 residues. The CDR3 region has the DNA TGTGCCAGCCTCAAAGGGCCGACGCCTTTCCTAGGCTATGGCTACACCTTC. This translates into CASLKGPTPFLGYGYTF.

The chain joins TRBV28 to TRBJ2-5, with 8 nucleotides matching TRBD2. This CDR3 region has 15 residues. V dropped 2 bases and J dropped 5; count of bases not matched to a gene: 7. The V gene's germline CDR1 is MDHEN and CDR2 SYDVKM. The CDR3 nucleotides read TGTGCCAGCAGTTTAACGGGAGGGCGAGGGGAGACCCAGTACTTC. This translates into CASSLTGGRGETQYF.

This chain connects TRBV24-1 to TRBJ2-3, with 11 bases identical to TRBD1. CDR1 and CDR2 from the germline V gene are KGHDR and SFDVKD. This CDR3 contains 15 residues. V gave up 4 bases and J gave up 5 bases; unmatched junction bases: 4. The CDR3, as DNA: TGTGCCACCAGTGACCTGGGACAGGGGGTAGATACGCAGTATTTT. The encoded protein is CATSDLGQGVDTQYF.

The chain recombines TRBV5-4 with TRBJ2-1, with TRBD2 matching 13 bases. V trimming: 3 bases; J trimming: 0 bases; junction bases outside the gene matches: 9. CDR1 SGHNT and CDR2 YYREEE come from the germline V gene (reference sequence). The CDR3 consists of 19 residues. CDR3 DNA: TGTGCCAGCAGCTCACTAGCGGGAGGGCCCCTGAGCTCCTACAATGAGCAGTTCTTC. It translates to CASSSLAGGPLSSYNEQFF.

The chain employs TRBV11-3 and TRBJ1-4; the D is unclear. The V gene's germline CDR1 is SGHNT and CDR2 YENEEA. CDR3 length equals 11 residues. Trimming cost V 2 bases and J 8 bases, with 3 bases left between them. In DNA, the CDR3 is TGTGCCAGCAGCTTAAGCGAAAAACTGTTTTTT. Encoded protein: CASSLSEKLFF.

This clone was seen once. CDR3 protein: CASSPAGGSLGEKLFF. Here the CDR3 DNA reads TGTGCCAGCAGCCCCGCTGGAGGGAGCCTGGGCGAAAAACTGTTTTTT. V and J are TRBV5-5 and TRBJ1-4; D is ambiguous. Trimming cost V 4 bases and J 8 bases, with 21 bases left between them. The CDR3 length is 16 residues. Per the germline V gene, CDR1 is SGHKS and CDR2 is YYEKEE (reference sequence).

CDR3 bases: TGTGCCAGCAGCCAAGAACAGCGGGAGGTCCGCAATGAGCAGTTCTTC. As protein: CASSQEQREVRNEQFF. V usage is TRBV3-1 (or the pseudogene TRBV3-2) and J usage is TRBJ2-1; 9 nucleotides match TRBD2. The germline V gene has CDR1 LGHDT and CDR2 YNNKEL (reference sequence). The V gene end was trimmed by 0 bases and the J gene end by 6 bases; junction bases not matched to a gene: 6. The CDR3 is 16 residues long.

This chain uses TRBV19 with TRBJ2-2; D not certain. V shed 6 bases and J shed 2 bases, with 10 bases lying between them. The germline V gene has CDR1 LNHDA and CDR2 SQIVND (reference sequence). CDR3 size: 14 residues. CDR3 protein: CASRPIANTGELFF. The CDR3 nucleotides read TGTGCCAGTAGACCTATAGCCAACACCGGGGAGCTGTTTTTT.

The chain recombines TRBV5-1 with TRBJ1-2, with a weak D call TRBD1 (6 bases). V dropped 3 bases and J dropped 11 bases, with 11 bases sitting between them. This CDR3 is 11 amino acids long. CDR1 is SGHRS and CDR2 is YFSETQ in the germline V gene. The CDR3: CASSWDKQYTF. The CDR3 DNA reads as TGCGCCAGCAGCTGGGACAAACAATACACCTTC.

The chain couples TRBV6-5 to TRBJ1-1; D is possibly TRBD1 (6 bases). CDR3 size: 16 residues. Germline V gene lookup returns CDR1 MNHEY and CDR2 SVGAGI. V was pared by 2 bases and J by 2 bases, with 15 bases between. CDR3 bases: TGTGCCAGCAGTTACCGGACAGCTGGGGAAAACACTGAAGCTTTCTTT. Translated, it gives CASSYRTAGENTEAFF.